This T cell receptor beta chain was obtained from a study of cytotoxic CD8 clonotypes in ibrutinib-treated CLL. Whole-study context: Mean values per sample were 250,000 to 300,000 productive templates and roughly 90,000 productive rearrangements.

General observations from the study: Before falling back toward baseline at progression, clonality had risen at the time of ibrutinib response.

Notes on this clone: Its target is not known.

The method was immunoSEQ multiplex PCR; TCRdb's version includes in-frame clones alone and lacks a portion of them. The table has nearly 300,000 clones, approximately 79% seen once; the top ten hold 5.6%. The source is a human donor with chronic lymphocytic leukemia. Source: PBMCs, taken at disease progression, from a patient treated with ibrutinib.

CDR3 in DNA: TGCAGCGTGGCTACCGGGACAGCGAACACCGGGGAGCTGTTTTTT. Translation gives CSVATGTANTGELFF. This chain uses TRBV29-1 with TRBJ2-2; 7 bases are a match to TRBD1. Germline CDR1 reads SQVTM; CDR2 reads ANQGSEA. The V gene end was trimmed by 6 bases and the J gene end by 0 bases; junction bases not matched to a gene: 7. The CDR3 has 15 amino acids.